This TCR beta chain was captured by sequencing in a study of post-analysis software for immune sequencing data. Study-level background: Courses of disease covered relapsing-remitting, secondary progressive and progressive-relapsing multiple sclerosis.

Germline CDR1 SEHNR, CDR2 FQNEAQ (reference sequence). This CDR3 is built from 15 residues. Study-wide findings and caveats: When the samples were clustered directly with F measure, those that had been prepared in the same batch showed strong co-clustering. About 5 TRBV segments occurring more often in patients than controls included TRBV5-6, TRBV5-1 and TRBV20-1.

About this clonotype itself: Its antigen is undetermined. Its ends do not fully match the called genes, so a read error is possible.

Incorporated into the TCR beta cDNA libraries were unique molecular identifiers, which served to reduce PCR and sequencing biases. TCRdb itself ran the PCR reads through MiXCR, one entry per CDR3 protein. Of 380,000 or so distinct CDR3 sequences listed, about a third are singletons. The sample taken for sequencing was blood. This chain joins TRBV7-9 and TRBJ2-3, with D perhaps TRBD1 (6 bases). This clonotype originated in a girl aged 5-17 years with multiple sclerosis. The CDR3 nucleotides read TGTGTCAGCAGCTTAGCGCAGGGGAGCACAGATACGCAGTATTTT. Its protein product is CVSSLAQGSTDTQYF.